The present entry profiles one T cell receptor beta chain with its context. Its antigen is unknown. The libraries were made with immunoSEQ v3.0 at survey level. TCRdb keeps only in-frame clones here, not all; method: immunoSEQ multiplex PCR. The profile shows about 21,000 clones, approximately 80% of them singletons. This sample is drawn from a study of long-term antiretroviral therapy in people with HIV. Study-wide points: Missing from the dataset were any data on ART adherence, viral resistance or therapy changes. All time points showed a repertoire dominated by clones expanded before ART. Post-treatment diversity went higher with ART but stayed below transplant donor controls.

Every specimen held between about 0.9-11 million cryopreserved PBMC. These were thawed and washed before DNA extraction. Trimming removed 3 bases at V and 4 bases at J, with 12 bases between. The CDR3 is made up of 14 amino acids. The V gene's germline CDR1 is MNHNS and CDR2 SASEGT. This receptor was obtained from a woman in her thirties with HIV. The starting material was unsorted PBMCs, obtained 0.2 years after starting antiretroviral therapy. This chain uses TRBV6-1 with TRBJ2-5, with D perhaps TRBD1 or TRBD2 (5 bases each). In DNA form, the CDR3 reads TGTGCCAGCAGTGATCCGGGGCAGGGAGAGACCCAGTACTTC. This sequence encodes CASSDPGQGETQYF.